The T cell receptor (beta chain) under discussion was sequenced for a study of T cell responses to AZD1222 COVID-19 vaccine. Study-level results: Reportedly, close to half of spike-specific TCRs are directed against unmutated variant regions. Repertoire sampling was restricted to post-peak T cell response timepoints. The sample set comprised mostly white British donors with more females, and clonal diversity was possibly underestimated.

Only in-frame clones appear in the TCRdb table, and some are missing; sequencing was by immunoSEQ multiplex PCR. The repertoire consists of over 110,000 clones, with 90% occurring once and the leading ten covering 1.5% to 2%. This CDR3 contains 14 residues. The V gene's germline CDR1 is MNHEY and CDR2 SVGEGT. Trimming stripped 2 bases from V and 2 bases from J, with 8 bases between. For this clone: Its antigen is currently unknown.

Source: peripheral blood, taken 28 days after the second AZD1222 dose. The rearrangement links TRBV6-2 or TRBV6-3 to TRBJ2-3; perhaps TRBD2 as D (5 bases). This receptor was identified in an adult who received the AZD1222 COVID-19 vaccine. This chain's CDR3 is CASSYDSATDTQYF. Written as DNA, the CDR3 is TGTGCCAGCAGTTACGATAGCGCCACAGATACGCAGTATTTT.